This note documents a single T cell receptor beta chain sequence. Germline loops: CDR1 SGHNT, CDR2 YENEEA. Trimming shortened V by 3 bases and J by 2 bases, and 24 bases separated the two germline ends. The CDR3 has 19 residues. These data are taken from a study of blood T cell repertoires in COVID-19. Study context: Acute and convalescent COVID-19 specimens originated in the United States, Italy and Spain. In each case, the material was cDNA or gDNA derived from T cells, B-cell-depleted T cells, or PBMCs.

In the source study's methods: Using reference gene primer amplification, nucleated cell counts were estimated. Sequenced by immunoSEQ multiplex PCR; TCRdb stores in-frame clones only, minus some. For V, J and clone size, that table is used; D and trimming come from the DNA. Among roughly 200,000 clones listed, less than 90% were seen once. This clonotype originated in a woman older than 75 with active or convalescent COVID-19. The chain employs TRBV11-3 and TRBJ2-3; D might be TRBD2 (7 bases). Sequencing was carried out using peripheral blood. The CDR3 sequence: CASSLGRGRGGEDTDTQYF. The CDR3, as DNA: TGTGCCAGCAGCTTGGGCCGGGGGAGGGGGGGCGAGGACACAGATACGCAGTATTTT.